This T cell receptor beta chain was sequenced in a study of cytomegalovirus exposure and HLA in healthy donors. The overall study: Genetic ancestry analysis placed around four fifths of the 300 to 500 donors that were genotyped in the Caucasian-associated cluster. General study results and limits: Immune exposure information comprised only CMV serostatus.

Notes on this clone: Its specificity is not known.

The study ran its PCR with 60 Vbeta and 13 Jbeta primers. Per the study methods: A later analysis counted 80 million or so unique TCR beta chains, some 12 million shared. The repertoire was sequenced with immunoSEQ multiplex PCR; TCRdb's copy has only in-frame clones and lacks some. V and J calls and clone size come straight from that table; D and trimming were deduced from the DNA. The sample lists 150,000 to 250,000 clones; 79% were seen once. The germline gives CDR1 SGHDT, CDR2 YYEEEE. This CDR3 comprises 13 residues. V was pared by 3 bases and J by 2 bases, with 0 bases of the junction left unmatched.

The V gene is TRBV5-6, the J gene TRBJ1-2, with 8 nucleotides matching TRBD1. The material sequenced was PBMCs. The TCR originated in a girl between 5 and 17 years old in good health and CMV-seropositive. The chain's CDR3 is CASSWTGNYGYTF. The CDR3 nucleotides read TGTGCCAGCAGCTGGACAGGGAACTATGGCTACACCTTC. Combining the CDR3 with reference TRBV5-6 and TRBJ1-2 gives the whole variable domain DAGVTQSPTHLIKTRGQQVTLRCSPKSGHDTVSWYQQALGQGPQFIFQYYEEEERQRGNFPDRFSGHQFPNYSSELNVNALLLGDSALYLCASSWTGNYGYTFGSGTRLTVV.